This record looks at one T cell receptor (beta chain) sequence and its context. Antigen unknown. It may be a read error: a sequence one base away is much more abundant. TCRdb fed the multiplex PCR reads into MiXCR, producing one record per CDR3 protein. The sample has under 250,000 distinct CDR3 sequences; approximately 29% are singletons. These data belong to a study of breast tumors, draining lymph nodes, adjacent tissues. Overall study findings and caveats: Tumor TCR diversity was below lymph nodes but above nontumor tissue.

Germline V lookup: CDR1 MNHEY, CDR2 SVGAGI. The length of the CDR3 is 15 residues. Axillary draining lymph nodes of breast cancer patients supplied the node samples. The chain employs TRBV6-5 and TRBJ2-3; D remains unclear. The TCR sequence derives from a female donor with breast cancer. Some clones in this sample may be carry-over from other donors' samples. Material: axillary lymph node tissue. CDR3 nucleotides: TGTGCCGGCAGTCACTCGGCGGCCCGGGCAGATACGCAGTATTTT. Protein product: CAGSHSAARADTQYF.